These T cell receptor beta chains were read from a single sample in a study of blood T cell repertoires in COVID-19. The protocol was immunoSEQ multiplex PCR, while the TCRdb copy is restricted to in-frame clones and leaves out a portion. The table includes under 350,000 clones, around 89% detected once. The sequenced sample was peripheral blood. These receptors all come from a man aged 35 to 55 with acute or convalescent COVID-19. Each CDR3 is given with its conserved first and last residue. Each record gives: clone size, V gene, D gene, J gene, CDR3 protein, CDR3 DNA. A D gene is named only where the DNA matches it firmly. Clone sizes are given selectively: once, few, many, or a class where the clone is expanded.

>-|TRBV5-1|-|TRBJ2-1
CASSLGGRYNEQFF
TGCGCCAGCAGCTTGGGGGGGAGGTACAATGAGCAGTTCTTC
>-|TRBV25-1|-|TRBJ1-1
CASSAGGVTNTEAFF
TGTGCCAGCAGTGCCGGGGGGGTTACAAACACTGAAGCTTTCTTT
>-|TRBV5-5|-|TRBJ2-3
CASRPEALDTQYF
TGTGCCAGCAGACCGGAGGCCTTAGATACGCAGTATTTT
>-|TRBV3-1/TRBV3-2|-|TRBJ1-1
CASSFRTANTEAFF
TGTGCCAGCAGCTTCCGGACTGCGAACACTGAAGCTTTCTTT
>-|TRBV24-1|TRBD1|TRBJ2-6
CATSDLDRGVTNVLTF
TGTGCCACCAGTGATCTAGACAGGGGGGTAACCAACGTCCTGACTTTC
>-|TRBV4-1|-|TRBJ2-2
CASSHVFGSTGELFF
TGCGCCAGCAGCCACGTATTTGGGAGCACCGGGGAGCTGTTTTTT
>-|TRBV6-2/TRBV6-3|-|TRBJ2-2
CASRYDLFNTGELFF
TGTGCCAGCAGATACGACTTATTTAACACCGGGGAGCTGTTTTTT
>-|TRBV5-1|-|TRBJ2-7
CASRPGSSHEQYF
TGCGCCAGCAGACCCGGATCTAGTCACGAGCAGTACTTC
>once|TRBV30|TRBD1|TRBJ1-2
CAWSQPRGRGGYTF
TGTGCCTGGAGCCAACCCAGGGGGCGAGGCGGCTACACCTTC
>few|TRBV3-1/TRBV3-2|TRBD1|TRBJ1-1
CASSPAHTGGEAFF
TGTGCCAGCAGCCCAGCTCATACAGGGGGAGAGGCTTTCTTT
>-|TRBV24-1|TRBD1|TRBJ1-5
CATKIRDSDNQPQHF
TGTGCCACCAAAATCCGGGACAGCGACAATCAGCCCCAGCATTTT
>-|TRBV5-1|TRBD1|TRBJ2-7
CASSLGTGKGEQYF
TGCGCCAGCAGCCTGGGGACAGGGAAAGGCGAGCAGTACTTC
>-|TRBV20-1|-|TRBJ1-2
CSARREVGYTF
TGCAGTGCTAGAAGGGAGGTCGGCTACACCTTC
>-|TRBV10-3|TRBD2|TRBJ2-3
CAISEGEAGGPPLDTQYF
TGTGCCATCAGTGAAGGGGAAGCGGGGGGGCCGCCCTTAGATACGCAGTATTTT
>-|TRBV20-1|-|TRBJ2-3
CSARGRDTQYF
TGCAGTGCTAGGGGCCGAGATACGCAGTATTTT
>few|TRBV7-2|-|TRBJ1-1
CASSFRGVHTEAFF
TGTGCCAGCAGCTTTCGCGGGGTTCACACTGAAGCTTTCTTT
>-|TRBV5-4|-|TRBJ2-3
CASSLGRGSFSTDTQYF
TGTGCCAGCAGCTTGGGGCGGGGCTCCTTCTCCACAGATACGCAGTATTTT
>-|TRBV2|-|TRBJ2-7
CASGAGGFGEQYF
TGTGCCAGTGGGGCAGGGGGGTTCGGGGAGCAGTACTTC
>-|TRBV27|-|TRBJ2-1
CASSNRVNEQFF
TGTGCCAGCAGTAACAGGGTAAATGAGCAGTTCTTC
>-|TRBV11-2|-|TRBJ2-7
CASSFGLTYEQYF
TGTGCCAGCAGCTTTGGACTTACCTACGAGCAGTACTTC
>-|TRBV4-1|-|TRBJ1-1
CASSQVSGTLNTEAFF
TGCGCCAGCAGCCAAGTCTCCGGGACACTGAACACTGAAGCTTTCTTT
>-|TRBV6-5|-|TRBJ1-6
CASRSSYNSPLHF
TGTGCCAGCAGGAGCTCCTATAATTCACCCCTCCACTTT
>-|TRBV24-1|TRBD1|TRBJ1-3
CATDFPPIFGTVGFNSGNTIYF
TGTGCCACCGACTTTCCCCCTATTTTCGGGACAGTGGGTTTCAACTCTGGAAACACCATATATTTT
>-|TRBV6-5|TRBD1|TRBJ1-3
CASRPRGQGNTIYF
TGTGCCAGCCGTCCAAGGGGGCAAGGAAACACCATATATTTT
>-|TRBV15|-|TRBJ2-6
CATSRAGPGANVLTF
TGTGCCACCAGCAGAGCAGGGCCTGGGGCCAACGTCCTGACTTTC
>-|TRBV30|-|TRBJ1-1
CAWSVGRERTEAFF
TGTGCCTGGAGTGTCGGGAGGGAAAGGACTGAAGCTTTCTTT
>-|TRBV19|TRBD1|TRBJ2-2
CASSIRGLGQQYTGELFF
TGTGCCAGTAGTATAAGGGGCTTGGGACAGCAGTACACCGGGGAGCTGTTTTTT
>-|TRBV2|-|TRBJ1-2
CASSDYRYGYTF
TGTGCCAGCAGTGACTACCGTTATGGCTACACCTTC